This TCR beta chain was retrieved from a study of cytomegalovirus exposure and HLA in healthy donors. The germline CDR1 and CDR2 sequences are SGHRS and YFSETQ. This CDR3 region has 14 residues. V lost 0 bases and J 4 bases, leaving 10 bases between the germline ends. PCR used 60 Vbeta primers and 13 Jbeta primers. Sequenced by immunoSEQ multiplex PCR; TCRdb stores in-frame clones only, minus some. The table shows fewer than 200,000 clones, with 78% occurring only once. The chain combines TRBV5-1 with TRBJ1-2; D remains ambiguous. Sequenced material: PBMCs. This clonotype was obtained from a female donor in good health and CMV-seronegative. CDR3 sequence reads: CASSLDSGSYGYTF. For the CDR3, the DNA is TGCGCCAGCAGCTTGGATTCCGGGAGCTATGGCTACACCTTC.